This T cell receptor (beta chain) stems from a study of T-cell memory formation after mild COVID-19. In the study overall: TCR clusters were largely donor specific.

Study results and limitations: Clones that shrank (day 15 to 85) were balanced CD4/CD8, whereas later expanders leaned CD4+. Pre-infection memory carried some responding clones, suggesting that cross-reactive memory joined.

TCRdb processed the 5' RACE reads anew with MiXCR; each CDR3 protein has one entry. The sample comprises about 430,000 distinct CDR3 sequences, 20% to 25% of which are singletons, and 8.5% to 10% rests with the top ten. Only a few counts were recorded for this clonotype. Its antigen is as yet unknown. The V end lost 1 base, the J end lost 5 bases, and 14 bases lay between the germline ends. The length of the CDR3 is 16 residues. The chain is built from TRBV12-3 or TRBV12-4 and TRBJ2-2; no reliable D call. The material sequenced was PBMCs or a T cell subset sorted from them (not recorded which). The receptor was isolated from an adult woman who had mild COVID-19 (a few samples of this study predate the infection). Cell type and time point are not known. The chain's CDR3 is CASSLDPLKRTGELFF. CDR3 sequence (DNA): TGTGCCAGCAGTTTAGACCCACTAAAAAGAACCGGGGAGCTGTTTTTT.